This T cell receptor beta chain stems from a study of metastatic and nonmetastatic thyroid tumors. Background on the study: Thyroid patients, malignant and benign, had repertoires compared across blood and tumor or nodule tissue. Study-wide findings and caveats: Significantly greater TCR beta diversity was reportedly found in malignant thyroid tumors than in benign nodules (in blood and tumor).

No treatment had been given to any patient before thyroid surgery. Concerning this clone itself: Its antigen is still unknown.

TCRdb reanalyzed the PCR reads via MiXCR. The repertoire holds roughly 33,000 clones, with 18% as singletons. Per the germline V gene, CDR1 is MNHNS and CDR2 is SASEGT. The germline V and J ends were trimmed by 4 bases and 2 bases, with 14 bases remaining between them. The CDR3 totals 15 residues. The receptor was derived from a male donor with papillary thyroid cancer or a benign thyroid nodule (not recorded which). Some clones in this sample may be carry-over from other donors' samples. The rearrangement links TRBV6-1 to TRBJ1-1, with D unresolved. The source material was blood. The CDR3 DNA reads as TGTGCCAGCAGTGCCCTATGGGGTAGAAACACTGAAGCTTTCTTT. Residues: CASSALWGRNTEAFF.